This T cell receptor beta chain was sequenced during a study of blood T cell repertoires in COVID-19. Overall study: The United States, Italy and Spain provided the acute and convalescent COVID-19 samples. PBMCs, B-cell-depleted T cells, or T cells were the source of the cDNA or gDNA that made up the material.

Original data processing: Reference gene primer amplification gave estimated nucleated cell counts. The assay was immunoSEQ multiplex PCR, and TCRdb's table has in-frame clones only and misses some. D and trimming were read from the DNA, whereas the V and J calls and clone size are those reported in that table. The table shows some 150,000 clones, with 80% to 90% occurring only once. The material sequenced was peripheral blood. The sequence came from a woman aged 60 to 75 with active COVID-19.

The CDR3 nucleotides are TGTGCCAGCAGCACCAACTTAGCGGGGAGGTACAATGAGCAGTTCTTC. Amino acids: CASSTNLAGRYNEQFF. This chain connects TRBV11-3 to TRBJ2-1; 8 bases match TRBD2. V gave up 5 bases and J gave up 4 bases; unmatched junction bases: 10. The CDR3 loop spans 16 amino acids. Germline assignment: CDR1 SGHNT and CDR2 YENEEA.